This T cell receptor (beta chain) was observed in a study of naive and memory T cell subsets. This clonotype was found many times. Blood and skin TCR RNA was reverse transcribed with alpha and beta constant primers. TCRdb re-analysed the 5' RACE reads in MiXCR, keeping a single row per CDR3 protein. The sample includes approximately 24,000 distinct CDR3 sequences, less than 25% of them seen just once. V lost 3 bases and J lost 3, with 12 bases in between. Germline CDR1 is SNHLY and CDR2 is FYNNEI. The CDR3 is made up of 15 amino acids. Whole-blood samples were around 2.5 ml of peripheral blood from healthy adult volunteers. Unsorted total RNA, roughly 1 to 1000 ng, was DNase treated before reverse transcription.

The sequence was obtained from a female donor in good health. The chain combines TRBV2 with TRBJ1-5; no clear D. CDR3 bases: TGTGCCAGCAGTGAGGGCTTCTTGGCCAATCAGCCCCAGCATTTT. Its translation is CASSEGFLANQPQHF. Filled out from reference TRBV2 and TRBJ1-5, the complete variable domain reads EPEVTQTPSHQVTQMGQEVILRCVPISNHLYFYWYRQILGQKVEFLVSFYNNEISEKSEIFDDQFSVERPDGSNFTLKIRSTKLEDSAMYFCASSEGFLANQPQHFGDGTRLSIL.